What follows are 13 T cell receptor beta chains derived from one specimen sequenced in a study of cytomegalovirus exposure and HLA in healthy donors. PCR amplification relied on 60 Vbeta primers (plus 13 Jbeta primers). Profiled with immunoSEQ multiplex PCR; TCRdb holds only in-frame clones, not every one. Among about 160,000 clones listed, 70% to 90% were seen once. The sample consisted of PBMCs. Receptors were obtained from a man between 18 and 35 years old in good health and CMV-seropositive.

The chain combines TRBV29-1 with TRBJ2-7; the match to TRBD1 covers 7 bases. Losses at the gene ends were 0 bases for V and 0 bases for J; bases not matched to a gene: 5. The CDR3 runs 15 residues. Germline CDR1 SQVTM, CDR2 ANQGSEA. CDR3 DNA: TGCAGCGTTGAAGAGGAATGGGACAGCTCCTACGAGCAGTACTTC. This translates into CSVEEEWDSSYEQYF.

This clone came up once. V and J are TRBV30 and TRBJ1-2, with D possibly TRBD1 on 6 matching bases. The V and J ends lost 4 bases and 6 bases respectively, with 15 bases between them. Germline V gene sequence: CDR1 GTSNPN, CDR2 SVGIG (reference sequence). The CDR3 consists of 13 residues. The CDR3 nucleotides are TGTGCCTGGAAGATCAGGGGAGAGGATGGCTACACCTTC. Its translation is CAWKIRGEDGYTF.

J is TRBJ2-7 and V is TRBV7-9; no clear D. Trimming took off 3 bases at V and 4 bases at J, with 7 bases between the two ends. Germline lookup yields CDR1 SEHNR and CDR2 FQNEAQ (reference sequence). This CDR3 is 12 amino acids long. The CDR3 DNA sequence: TGTGCCAGCAGCTTCTTTCCGTACGAGCAGTACTTC. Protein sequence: CASSFFPYEQYF.

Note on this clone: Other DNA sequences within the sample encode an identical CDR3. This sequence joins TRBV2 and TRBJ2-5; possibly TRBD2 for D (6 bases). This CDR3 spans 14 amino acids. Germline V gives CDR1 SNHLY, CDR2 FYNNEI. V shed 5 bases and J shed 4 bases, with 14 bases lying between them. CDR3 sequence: CASSTGTGVETQYF. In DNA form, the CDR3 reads TGTGCCAGCAGTACCGGGACGGGGGTAGAGACCCAGTACTTC.

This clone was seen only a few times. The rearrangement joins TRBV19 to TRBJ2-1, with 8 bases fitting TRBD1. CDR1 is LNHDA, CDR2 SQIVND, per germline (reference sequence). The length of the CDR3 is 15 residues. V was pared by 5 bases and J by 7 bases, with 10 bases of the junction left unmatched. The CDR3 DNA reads TGTGCCAGTAGTGTGACCAGGGGGCTAGTAAATGAGCAGTTCTTC. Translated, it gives CASSVTRGLVNEQFF.

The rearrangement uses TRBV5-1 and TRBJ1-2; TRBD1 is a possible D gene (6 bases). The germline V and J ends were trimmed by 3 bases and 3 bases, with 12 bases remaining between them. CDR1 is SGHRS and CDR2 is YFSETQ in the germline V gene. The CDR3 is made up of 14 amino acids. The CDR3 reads CASSSDTGYYGYTF. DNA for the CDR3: TGCGCCAGCAGCTCGGATACAGGGTACTATGGCTACACCTTC.

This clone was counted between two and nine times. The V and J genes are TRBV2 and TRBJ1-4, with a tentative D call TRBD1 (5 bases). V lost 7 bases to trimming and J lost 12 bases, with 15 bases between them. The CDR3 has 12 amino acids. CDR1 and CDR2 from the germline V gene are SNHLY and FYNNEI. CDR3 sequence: CASNADTVELFF. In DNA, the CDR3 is TGTGCCAGCAATGCGGACACGGTCGAACTGTTTTTT.

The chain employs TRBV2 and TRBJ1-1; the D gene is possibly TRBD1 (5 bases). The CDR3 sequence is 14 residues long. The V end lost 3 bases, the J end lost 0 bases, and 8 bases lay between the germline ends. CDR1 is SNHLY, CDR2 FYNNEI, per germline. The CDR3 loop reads CASSEWTLNTEAFF. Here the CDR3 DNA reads TGTGCCAGCAGTGAGTGGACACTGAACACTGAAGCTTTCTTT.

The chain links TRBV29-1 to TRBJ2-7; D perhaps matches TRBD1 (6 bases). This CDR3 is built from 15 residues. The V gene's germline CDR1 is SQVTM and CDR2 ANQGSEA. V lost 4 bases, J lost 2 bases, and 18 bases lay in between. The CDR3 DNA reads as TGCAGCGTTGGGGACGGGAACAGGGCCGCCTACGAGCAGTACTTC. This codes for CSVGDGNRAAYEQYF.

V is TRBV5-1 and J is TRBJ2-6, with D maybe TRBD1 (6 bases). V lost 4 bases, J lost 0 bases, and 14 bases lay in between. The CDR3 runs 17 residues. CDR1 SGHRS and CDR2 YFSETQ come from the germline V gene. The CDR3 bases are TGCGCCAGCAGCCCAGACAGGCCGAGCTCTGGGGCCAACGTCCTGACTTTC. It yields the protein CASSPDRPSSGANVLTF.

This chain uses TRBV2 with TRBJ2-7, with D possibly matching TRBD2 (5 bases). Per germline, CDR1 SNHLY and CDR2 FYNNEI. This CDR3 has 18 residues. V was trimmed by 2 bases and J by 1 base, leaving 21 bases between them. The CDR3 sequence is CASSERGHATHPSYEQYF. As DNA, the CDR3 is TGTGCCAGCAGTGAACGGGGTCATGCGACCCACCCGTCCTACGAGCAGTACTTC.

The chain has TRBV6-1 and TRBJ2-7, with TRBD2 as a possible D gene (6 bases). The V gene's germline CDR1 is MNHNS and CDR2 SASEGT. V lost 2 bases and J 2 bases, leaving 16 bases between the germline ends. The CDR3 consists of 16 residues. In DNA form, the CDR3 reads TGTGCCAGCAGTGAAAGCGGAGGGGTCGGGGCCTACGAGCAGTACTTC. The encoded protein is CASSESGGVGAYEQYF.

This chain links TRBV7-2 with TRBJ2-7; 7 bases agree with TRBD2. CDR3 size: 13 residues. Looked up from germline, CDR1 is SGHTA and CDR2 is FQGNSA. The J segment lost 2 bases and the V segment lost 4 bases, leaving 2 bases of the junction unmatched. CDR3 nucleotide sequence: TGTGCCAGCAGCTATGGGACTACCTACGAGCAGTACTTC. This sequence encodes CASSYGTTYEQYF.